A single sample gave rise to the 20 T cell receptor beta chains below, sequenced in a study of blood T cells in healthy people across ages. PCR was performed a second time for roughly 7 to 12 cycles using a sample-barcoded 5' primer and a J-beta primer mix. MiXCR, run by TCRdb on the 5' RACE reads, gives a single entry per CDR3 protein. The sample yields some 1,000,000 distinct CDR3 sequences, under 30% seen once. The data also belong to a second study, concerning T cells of mothers and their children.

Material for sequencing was blood. The receptors here all came from a girl aged 2-9 years in good health.

This clonotype was detected only a few times. This chain joins TRBV7-2 and TRBJ2-7, with 7 positions matching TRBD1. The CDR3 is 16 residues long. CDR1 and CDR2 from the germline V gene are SGHTA and FQGNSA. The V gene end was trimmed by 5 bases and the J gene end by 5 bases; junction bases not matched to a gene: 15. The CDR3 coding sequence is TGTGCCAGCAGCCAGCCTATGACAGGGAGCTGGGACGAGCAGTACTTC. Its protein product is CASSQPMTGSWDEQYF.

This chain links TRBV15 with TRBJ2-3; unclear D gene. V lost 0 bases and J 4 bases, leaving 17 bases between the germline ends. In germline, CDR1 is LNHNV, CDR2 YYDKDF (reference sequence). The CDR3 is 17 amino acids. The CDR3 region has the DNA TGTGCCACCAGCAGAGAGGGCGGATACCCGAGCCCAGATACGCAGTATTTT. This sequence encodes CATSREGGYPSPDTQYF.

This clonotype came up a few times. The genes are TRBV24-1 and TRBJ2-5; 8 bases align to TRBD2. The last part of the DNA fits TRBJ2-1 better; the J call may be wrong. The CDR3 loop spans 16 amino acids. The germline V gene has CDR1 KGHDR and CDR2 SFDVKD. Here the CDR3 reads CATSDRAGAVYNEQFF. CDR3 nucleotides: TGTGCCACCAGTGATCGAGCGGGGGCAGTCTACAATGAGCAGTTCTTC.

This clonotype came up a few times. The rearrangement links TRBV29-1 to TRBJ2-7; D is perhaps TRBD2 (5 bases). Germline CDR1 SQVTM, CDR2 ANQGSEA. The CDR3 runs 14 residues. The V and J ends lost 2 bases and 5 bases respectively, with 16 bases between them. The CDR3 nucleotides are TGCAGCGTTGAATCTGGGAGTATCGCGGACGAGCAGTACTTC. Translation: CSVESGSIADEQYF.

Only a few counts were recorded for this clonotype. The genes are TRBV15 and TRBJ2-7; TRBD1 agrees at 8 bases. CDR3 length equals 15 residues. The V gene end was trimmed by 2 bases and the J gene end by 5 bases; junction bases not matched to a gene: 8. Germline CDR1 LNHNV, CDR2 YYDKDF (reference sequence). Here the CDR3 DNA reads TGTGCCACCAGCAGATTTGGACAGGGCAAGGACGAGCAGTACTTC. It encodes CATSRFGQGKDEQYF.

This chain uses TRBV7-6 with TRBJ2-5, with 9 bases that match TRBD1. V trimming: 5 bases; J trimming: 5 bases; junction bases outside the gene matches: 9. The CDR3 has 15 residues. In germline, CDR1 is SGHVS, CDR2 FNYEAQ. CDR3 loop: CASSRPQGAGETQYF. CDR3 sequence (DNA): TGTGCCAGCAGCCGACCACAGGGGGCGGGGGAGACCCAGTACTTC. Complete variable domain (other parts from reference TRBV7-6 and TRBJ2-5): GAGVSQSPRYKVTKRGQDVALRCDPISGHVSLYWYRQALGQGPEFLTYFNYEAQQDKSGLPNDRFSAERPEGSISTLTIQRTEQRDSAMYRCASSRPQGAGETQYFGPGTRLLVL.

This clonotype has a handful of counts. The V gene is TRBV29-1, the J gene TRBJ2-1; 8 bases are shared with TRBD2. The CDR3 sequence is 15 residues long. With V trimmed by 6 bases and J by 2 bases, 9 bases remained unmatched. Germline-derived CDR1 and CDR2 are SQVTM and ANQGSEA. CDR3 sequence (DNA): TGCAGCGTAGCGGGAGACCCCATGACCTACAATGAGCAGTTCTTC. Its protein product is CSVAGDPMTYNEQFF.

V gene TRBV5-1 combines with J gene TRBJ1-1, with D hard to call. CDR1 and CDR2 (germline): SGHRS, YFSETQ. V was pared by 1 base and J by 0 bases, with 7 bases between. This CDR3 region has 14 residues. This CDR3 reads CASSLLHMNTEAFF. The CDR3 nucleotides are TGCGCCAGCAGCTTGTTACACATGAACACTGAAGCTTTCTTT. Drawing the rest from reference TRBV5-1 and TRBJ1-1, the complete variable domain is KAGVTQTPRYLIKTRGQQVTLSCSPISGHRSVSWYQQTPGQGLQFLFEYFSETQRNKGNFPGRFSGRQFSNSRSEMNVSTLELGDSALYLCASSLLHMNTEAFFGQGTRLTVV.

The chain is built from TRBV6-6 and TRBJ1-5; no clear D. V shed 7 bases and J shed 4 bases, with 17 bases lying between them. The CDR3 is made up of 15 amino acids. Germline V gene sequence: CDR1 MNHNY, CDR2 SVGAGI (reference sequence). CDR3 amino acids: CASMEVAEGNQPQHF. The CDR3 DNA sequence: TGTGCCAGCATGGAGGTGGCAGAAGGAAATCAGCCCCAGCATTTT.

This CDR3 is CASLEGLAGGEQFF. In DNA, the CDR3 is TGTGCCAGCCTCGAGGGACTAGCGGGAGGTGAGCAGTTCTTC. The chain joins TRBV2 to TRBJ2-5, with TRBD2 identical over 15 bases. TRBJ2-1 explains the end of the DNA better; the J call may be wrong. The germline V gene encodes CDR1 SNHLY and CDR2 FYNNEI. The CDR3 consists of 14 residues.

This clonotype appeared many times. A read error may account for a junction end that differs from germline. J is TRBJ2-5 and V is TRBV12-3 or TRBV12-4; 10 bases are shared with TRBD2. CDR3 length equals 14 residues. The CDR3 region has the DNA TGCGCCAGCAGCCCCAGACTAGCGGGAGAGACCCAGTACTTC. Translated: CASSPRLAGETQYF.

V usage is TRBV27 and J usage is TRBJ2-3, with D hard to call. CDR1 MNHEY and CDR2 SMNVEV come from the germline V gene (reference sequence). CDR3 length: 9 amino acids. Trimming pared 9 bases from V and 5 bases from J, leaving 3 bases between. The CDR3 DNA reads as TGTGCCAGGAGAGATACGCAGTATTTT. Translating it yields CARRDTQYF.

The V and J genes are TRBV7-2 and TRBJ2-5, with 10 positions matching TRBD2. Near its end, the DNA agrees better with TRBJ2-1, so the J call may be wrong. Germline CDR1 and CDR2: SGHTA and FQGNSA. The CDR3 totals 15 residues. CDR3 loop: CASSLQAGGWDEQFF. The CDR3, as DNA: TGTGCCAGCAGCTTACAAGCGGGGGGGTGGGATGAGCAGTTCTTC.

This clonotype was recorded at least ten times. This rearrangement joins TRBV20-1 to TRBJ2-1; D might be TRBD2 (7 bases). V shed 0 bases and J shed 6 bases, with 12 bases lying between them. The CDR3 spans 14 residues. Per germline, CDR1 DFQATT and CDR2 SNEGSKA (reference sequence). CDR3 DNA sequence: TGCAGTGCTAGAGATGCGGGGGCGGGCAATGAGCAGTTCTTC. It encodes CSARDAGAGNEQFF.

The rearrangement uses TRBV12-3 or TRBV12-4 and TRBJ1-1; D gene unclear. V shed 3 bases and J shed 3 bases, with 14 bases lying between them. This CDR3 has 15 amino acids. In nucleotides, the CDR3 is TGTGCCAGCAGTTTGAGGTCAGGTGCTTACACTGAAGCTTTCTTT. This codes for CASSLRSGAYTEAFF.

This clonotype was seen a few times. The V call is TRBV27, the J call TRBJ1-4; a weak D match, TRBD1 (6 bases). Germline V gene data show CDR1 as MNHEY and CDR2 as SMNVEV (reference sequence). The CDR3 length is 12 residues. The V end lost 5 bases, the J end lost 10 bases, and 11 bases lay between the germline ends. The CDR3 here is CASSEGGGKLFF. CDR3 nucleotide sequence: TGTGCCAGCAGTGAGGGGGGGGGAAAACTGTTTTTT.

The rearrangement joins TRBV7-2 to TRBJ1-6; D ambiguous. The CDR3 spans 13 residues. Deletions cut 4 bases from V and 10 bases from J, with 11 bases between. Germline V gene data show CDR1 as SGHTA and CDR2 as FQGNSA. CDR3 sequence reads: CASSSLSGSPLHF. In DNA form, the CDR3 reads TGTGCCAGCAGCTCCCTTAGCGGATCACCCCTCCACTTT.

This clonotype was observed a few times. The gene calls are TRBV3-1 and TRBJ1-1; D possibly corresponds to TRBD1 (5 bases). V was cut by 0 bases and J by 5 bases, with 16 bases left in between. The CDR3 has 16 residues. Looked up from germline, CDR1 is LGHDT and CDR2 is YNNKEL (reference sequence). This CDR3 reads CASSQDWGRGRTEAFF. DNA for the CDR3: TGTGCCAGCAGCCAAGATTGGGGACGGGGTCGAACTGAAGCTTTCTTT.

This clonotype was seen only a few times. This sequence joins TRBV20-1 and TRBJ2-3; D might be TRBD1 (5 bases). The length of the CDR3 is 14 residues. With 3 bases removed from V and 2 bases from J, the gap between germline ends came to 12 bases. From germline, CDR1 is DFQATT and CDR2 SNEGSKA (reference sequence). The CDR3 coding sequence is TGCAGTGCTAGGGGGCCCCAGACCACAGATACGCAGTATTTT. It codes for CSARGPQTTDTQYF.

In this sample, this clonotype turned up a few times. This chain links TRBV12-3 or TRBV12-4 with TRBJ2-5, with D perhaps matching TRBD1 (7 bases). The V end was cut by 7 bases, the J end by 5 bases, with 23 bases between. This CDR3 is 16 amino acids long. This CDR3 is CASTHFDREVIETQYF. The CDR3 DNA follows: TGTGCCAGCACCCATTTTGACAGGGAGGTGATCGAGACCCAGTACTTC.